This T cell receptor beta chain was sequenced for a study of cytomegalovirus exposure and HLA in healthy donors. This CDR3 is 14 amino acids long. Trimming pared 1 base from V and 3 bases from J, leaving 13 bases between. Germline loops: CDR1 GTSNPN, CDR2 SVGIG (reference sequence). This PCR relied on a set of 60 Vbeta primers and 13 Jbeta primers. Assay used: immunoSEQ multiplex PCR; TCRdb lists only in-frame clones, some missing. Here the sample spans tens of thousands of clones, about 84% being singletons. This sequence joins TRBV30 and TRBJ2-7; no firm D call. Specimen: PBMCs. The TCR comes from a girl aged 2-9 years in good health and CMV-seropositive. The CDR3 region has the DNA TGTGCCTGGAGTGCCCCCAGGATACACTACGAGCAGTACTTC. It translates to CAWSAPRIHYEQYF.